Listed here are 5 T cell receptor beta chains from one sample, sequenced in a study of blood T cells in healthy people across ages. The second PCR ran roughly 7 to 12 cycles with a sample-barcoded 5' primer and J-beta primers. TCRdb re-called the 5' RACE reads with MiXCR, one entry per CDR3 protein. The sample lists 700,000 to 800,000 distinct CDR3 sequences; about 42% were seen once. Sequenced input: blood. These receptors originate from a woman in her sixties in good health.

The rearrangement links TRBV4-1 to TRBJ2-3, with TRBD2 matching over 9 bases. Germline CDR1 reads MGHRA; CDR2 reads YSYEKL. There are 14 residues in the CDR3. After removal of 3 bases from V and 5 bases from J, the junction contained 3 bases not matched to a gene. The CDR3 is CASSHMTSGDTQYF. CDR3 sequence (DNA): TGCGCCAGCAGCCATATGACTAGCGGAGATACGCAGTATTTT.

CDR3 sequence reads: CASSLVPGIVNSPLHF. The CDR3, as DNA: TGTGCCAGCAGCTTGGTCCCAGGGATCGTCAATTCACCCCTCCACTTT. The chain is built from TRBV5-5 and TRBJ1-6, with D tentatively TRBD1 (5 bases). The V and J ends lost 0 bases and 7 bases respectively, with 14 bases between them. The V gene's germline CDR1 is SGHKS and CDR2 YYEKEE (reference sequence). This CDR3 is built from 16 residues.

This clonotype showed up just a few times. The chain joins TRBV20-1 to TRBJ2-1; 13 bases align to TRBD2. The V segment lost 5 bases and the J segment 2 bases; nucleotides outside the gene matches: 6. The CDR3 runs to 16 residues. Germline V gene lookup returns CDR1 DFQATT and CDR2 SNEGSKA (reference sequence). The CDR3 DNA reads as TGCAGTGCTCCTAGACTAGCGGGGGGCCCCTACAATGAGCAGTTCTTC. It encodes CSAPRLAGGPYNEQFF.

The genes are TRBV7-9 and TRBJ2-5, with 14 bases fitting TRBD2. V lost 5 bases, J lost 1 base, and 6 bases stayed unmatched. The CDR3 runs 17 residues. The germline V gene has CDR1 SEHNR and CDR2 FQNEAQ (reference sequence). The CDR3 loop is CASSQGLAGGIQETQYF. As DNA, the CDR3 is TGTGCCAGCAGCCAAGGACTAGCGGGAGGTATCCAAGAGACCCAGTACTTC.

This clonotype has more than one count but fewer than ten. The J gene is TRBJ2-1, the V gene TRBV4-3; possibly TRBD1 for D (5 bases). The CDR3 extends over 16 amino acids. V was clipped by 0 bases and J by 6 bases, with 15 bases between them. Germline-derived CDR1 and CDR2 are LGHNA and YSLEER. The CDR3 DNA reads TGCGCCAGCAGCCAAGACCCACCCCAGGGCCCCAATGAGCAGTTCTTC. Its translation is CASSQDPPQGPNEQFF.